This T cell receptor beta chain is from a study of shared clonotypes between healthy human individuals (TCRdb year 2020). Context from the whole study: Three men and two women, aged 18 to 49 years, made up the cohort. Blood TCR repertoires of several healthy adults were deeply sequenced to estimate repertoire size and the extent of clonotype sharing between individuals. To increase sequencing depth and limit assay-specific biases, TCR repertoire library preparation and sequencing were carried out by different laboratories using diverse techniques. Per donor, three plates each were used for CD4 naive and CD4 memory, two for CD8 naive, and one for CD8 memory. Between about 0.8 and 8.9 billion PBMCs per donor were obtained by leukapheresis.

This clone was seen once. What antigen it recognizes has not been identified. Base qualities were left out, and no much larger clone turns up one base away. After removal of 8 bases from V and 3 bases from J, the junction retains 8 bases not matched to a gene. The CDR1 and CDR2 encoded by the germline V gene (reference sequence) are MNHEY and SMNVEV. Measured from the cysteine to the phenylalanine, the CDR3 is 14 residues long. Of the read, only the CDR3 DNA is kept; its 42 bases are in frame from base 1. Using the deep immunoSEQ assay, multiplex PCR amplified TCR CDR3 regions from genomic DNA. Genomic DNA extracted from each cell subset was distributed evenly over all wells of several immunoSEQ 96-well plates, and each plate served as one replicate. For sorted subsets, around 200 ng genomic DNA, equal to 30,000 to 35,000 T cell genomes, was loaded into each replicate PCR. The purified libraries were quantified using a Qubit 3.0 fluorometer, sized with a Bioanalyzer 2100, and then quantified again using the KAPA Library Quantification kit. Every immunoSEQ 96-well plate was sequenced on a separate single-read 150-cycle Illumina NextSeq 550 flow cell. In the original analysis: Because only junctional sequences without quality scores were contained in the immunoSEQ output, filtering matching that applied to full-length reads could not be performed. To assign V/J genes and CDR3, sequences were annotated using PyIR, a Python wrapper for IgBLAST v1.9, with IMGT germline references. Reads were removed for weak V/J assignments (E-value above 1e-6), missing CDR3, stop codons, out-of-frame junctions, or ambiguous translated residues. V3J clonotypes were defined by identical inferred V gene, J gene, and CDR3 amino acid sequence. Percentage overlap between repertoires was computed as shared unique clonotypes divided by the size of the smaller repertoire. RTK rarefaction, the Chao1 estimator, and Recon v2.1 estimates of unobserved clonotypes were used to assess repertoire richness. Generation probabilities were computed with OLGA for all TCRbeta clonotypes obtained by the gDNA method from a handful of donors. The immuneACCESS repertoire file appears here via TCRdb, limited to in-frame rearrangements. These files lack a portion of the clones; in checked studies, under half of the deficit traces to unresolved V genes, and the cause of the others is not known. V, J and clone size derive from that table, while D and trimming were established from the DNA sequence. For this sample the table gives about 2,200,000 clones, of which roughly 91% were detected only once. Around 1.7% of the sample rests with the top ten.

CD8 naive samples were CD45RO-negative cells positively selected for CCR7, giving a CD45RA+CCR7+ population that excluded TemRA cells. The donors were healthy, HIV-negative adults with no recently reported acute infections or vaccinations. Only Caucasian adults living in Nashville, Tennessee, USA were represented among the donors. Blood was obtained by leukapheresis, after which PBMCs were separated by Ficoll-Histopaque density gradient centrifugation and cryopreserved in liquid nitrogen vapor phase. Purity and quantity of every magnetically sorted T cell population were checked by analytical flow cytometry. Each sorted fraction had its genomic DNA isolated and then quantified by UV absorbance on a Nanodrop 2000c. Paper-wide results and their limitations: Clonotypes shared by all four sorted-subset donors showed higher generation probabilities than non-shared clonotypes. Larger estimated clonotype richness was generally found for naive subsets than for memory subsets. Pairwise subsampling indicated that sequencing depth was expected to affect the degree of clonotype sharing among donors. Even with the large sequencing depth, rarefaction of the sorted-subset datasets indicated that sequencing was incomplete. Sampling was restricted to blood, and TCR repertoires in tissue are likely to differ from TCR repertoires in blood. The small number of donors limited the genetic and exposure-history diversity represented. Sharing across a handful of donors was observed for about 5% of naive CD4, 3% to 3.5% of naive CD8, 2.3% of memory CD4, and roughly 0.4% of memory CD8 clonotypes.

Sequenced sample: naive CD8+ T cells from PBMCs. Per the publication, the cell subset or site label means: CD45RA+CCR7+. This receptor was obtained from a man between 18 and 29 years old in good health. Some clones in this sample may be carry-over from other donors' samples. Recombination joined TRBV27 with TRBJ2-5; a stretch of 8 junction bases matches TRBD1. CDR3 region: CASGDRGVKETQYF. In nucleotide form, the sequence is TGTGCCAGCGGAGACAGGGGAGTTAAAGAGACCCAGTACTTC.